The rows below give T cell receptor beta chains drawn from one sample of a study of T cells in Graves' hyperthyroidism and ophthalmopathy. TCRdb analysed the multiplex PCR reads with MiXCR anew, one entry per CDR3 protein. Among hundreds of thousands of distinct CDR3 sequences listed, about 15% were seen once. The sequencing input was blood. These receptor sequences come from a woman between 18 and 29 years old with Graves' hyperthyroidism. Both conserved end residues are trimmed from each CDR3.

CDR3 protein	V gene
ASSFQEGGIYEQY	TRBV5-4
ASTKEDNEQF	TRBV9
ASSLASRGGTGELF	TRBV7-6
ASRLREADYEQY	TRBV11-2
ASSRTGTGRDEQY	TRBV7-6
ASSPTRLGYT	TRBV6-1
ASSLGSEETQY	TRBV28
ASSLDRASSTDTQY	TRBV28
ASSQGRPGQTFYNEQF	TRBV4-1
ASSPTSGTGGYGYT	TRBV5-1
ASSLGHVAVSSYEQY	TRBV13
SARSAISQHEQY	TRBV20-1
ASSEGGQGFVNQPQH	TRBV6-1
ASRPGLESYT	TRBV6-1
ASSPGGGARLYGYT	TRBV7-2
SATGLAGVSDEQF	TRBV20-1
ASSQPPDSSYGYT	TRBV5-1
ASSYFTGGNQPQH	TRBV3-1
ASRIGTSRLTDTQY	TRBV2
SAREGSLEKLF	TRBV20-1
ASLGGFGCGYT	TRBV11-3
ASSPGQENYGYT	TRBV5-1
ASSEDRGFYGYT	TRBV2
ASSQKAGGYGANVLT	TRBV3-1
ASTERRGDGYT	TRBV6-2/TRBV6-3
ASSLGTASADTQY	TRBV2
ASSYSATTSYEQY	TRBV6-2/TRBV6-3
ASRGGASYNEQF	TRBV19
ASSPTGGLETQY	TRBV6-1
ASSPGTLRSYT	TRBV28
ATSMGREGSYEQF	TRBV15
ASTRLADTYNEQF	TRBV11-2
ASSTSETQY	TRBV10-2
ASSLRGENTIY	TRBV5-1
SASPGNHEQY	TRBV20-1
ASSFDRATGELF	TRBV4-3
ASSQEVENEQY	TRBV3-1
ASRRTSDNTGELF	TRBV5-1
ASSYTGTGIYEQY	TRBV6-6
ASSSLAGRGGLF	TRBV7-2
SVEEGAGRSYNKQF	TRBV29-1
ASSQLTVGYGYT	TRBV3-1
ASSRTSGENYEQY	TRBV7-6
ASSEAGRAYEQY	TRBV6-1
ATSRDSQGAYEQY	TRBV15
ASRPTGGDVGAF	TRBV5-5
ASSDWDRVHEQY	TRBV19
AIRRDTLNTEAF	TRBV10-3
ASSQSQGSHNEQF	TRBV18